The rows below give T cell receptor beta chains drawn from one sample of a study of identical twins. TCRdb passed the 5' RACE reads through MiXCR, listing each CDR3 protein once. The sample consists of a few hundred thousand distinct CDR3 sequences, approximately 5.9% of them appearing once. This sample was shared with a second study, whose subject was T cells expressing NK-cell markers.

Specimen: CD8+ T cells sorted from blood. The origin of the receptors is a woman in her late teens or twenties in good health. Each CDR3 is given with its conserved first and last residue. A D gene is named only where the DNA matches it firmly. Clone size is stated in some rows and not others, as once, few, many or a class when expanded.

NA	TRBV7-9	few	TRBJ2-1	CASSFLPGSSYNEQFF	TGTGCCAGCAGCTTCCTACCGGGGAGCTCCTACAATGAGCAGTTCTTC
NA	TRBV12-3/TRBV12-4	few	TRBJ1-1	CASSNYRAMNTEAFF	TGTGCCAGCAGTAACTACAGGGCGATGAACACTGAAGCTTTCTTT
TRBD2	TRBV6-1	NA	TRBJ2-7	CASSRPTGLIYEQYF	TGTGCCAGCAGCCGACCTACGGGACTAATCTACGAGCAGTACTTC
NA	TRBV9	NA	TRBJ2-3	CASSASRVSTDTQYF	TGTGCCAGCAGCGCATCCAGGGTTAGCACAGATACGCAGTATTTT
NA	TRBV5-1	NA	TRBJ2-4	CASSLAGGTVNIQYF	TGCGCCAGCAGCTTGGCCGGGGGGACAGTAAACATTCAGTACTTC
TRBD2	TRBV7-3	NA	TRBJ2-3	CASSPLAGAYVGAQYF	TGTGCCAGCAGCCCCCTAGCGGGGGCCTATGTGGGTGCGCAGTATTTT
NA	TRBV7-3	few	TRBJ2-1	CASSLTLSDNEQFF	TGTGCCAGCAGCTTAACACTATCCGACAATGAGCAGTTCTTC
NA	TRBV9	many	TRBJ2-3	CASSARVPPSDTQYF	TGTGCCAGCAGCGCACGGGTTCCCCCATCAGATACGCAGTATTTT
TRBD2	TRBV27	NA	TRBJ2-2	CASRLQAGDGAGELFF	TGTGCCAGCAGACTCCAAGCGGGAGACGGCGCCGGGGAGCTGTTTTTT
NA	TRBV7-9	few	TRBJ2-1	CASSSLGGMTYNEQFF	TGTGCCAGCAGCTCCCTTGGGGGGATGACCTACAATGAGCAGTTCTTC
TRBD2	TRBV7-6	NA	TRBJ2-7	CASSPTGGGDYEQYF	TGTGCCAGCAGCCCTACCGGGGGGGGAGACTACGAGCAGTACTTC
NA	TRBV9	many	TRBJ2-3	CASRRGGTQYF	TGTGCCAGCAGGCGGGGTGGTACGCAGTATTTT
NA	TRBV20-1	many	TRBJ1-2	CSAATDYGYTF	TGCAGTGCTGCAACGGACTATGGCTACACCTTC
TRBD2	TRBV7-9	NA	TRBJ2-7	CASSSWGLAHDEQYF	TGTGCCAGCAGCTCCTGGGGACTAGCGCACGACGAGCAGTACTTC
NA	TRBV7-9	NA	TRBJ1-2	CASSPPGASYGYTF	TGTGCCAGCAGCCCCCCCGGGGCCTCCTATGGCTACACCTTC
NA	TRBV12-5	few	TRBJ1-1	CASGPGIEAFF	TGTGCTAGTGGGCCAGGGATTGAAGCTTTCTTT
NA	TRBV7-9	NA	TRBJ2-7	CASSLPRTASYEQYF	TGTGCCAGCAGCTTACCCCGGACGGCCTCCTACGAGCAGTACTTC
NA	TRBV11-1	few	TRBJ2-4	CASSYQSGRDLKSKNIQYF	TGTGCCAGCAGCTATCAGTCTGGCCGGGATCTTAAATCCAAAAACATTCAGTACTTC
TRBD1	TRBV13	few	TRBJ2-1	CASSLQGADEQFF	TGTGCCAGCAGCTTACAGGGGGCAGATGAGCAGTTCTTC
TRBD1	TRBV5-1	few	TRBJ2-7	CASSMLGQGASVEQYF	TGCGCCAGCAGCATGCTCGGACAGGGGGCCTCTGTCGAGCAGTACTTC
NA	TRBV5-1	few	TRBJ1-2	CASRPAGTDGYTF	TGCGCCAGCCGGCCGGCAGGGACGGATGGCTACACCTTC
NA	TRBV12-3/TRBV12-4	many	TRBJ1-1	CASSFRNLNTEAFF	TGTGCCAGCAGTTTTAGGAATCTGAACACTGAAGCTTTCTTT
NA	TRBV12-3/TRBV12-4	many	TRBJ2-1	CASSRLYNEQFF	TGTGCCAGCAGTAGACTATACAATGAGCAGTTCTTC
NA	TRBV12-3/TRBV12-4	NA	TRBJ1-1	CASSLALGGAFF	TGTGCCAGCAGTTTAGCGTTAGGAGGCGCTTTCTTT
TRBD1	TRBV5-6	few	TRBJ2-7	CASSSGTATYEQYF	TGTGCCAGCAGCTCCGGGACAGCTACCTACGAGCAGTACTTC
NA	TRBV12-3/TRBV12-4	many	TRBJ1-6	CASSYDQSSLHF	TGTGCCAGCAGTTATGACCAATCGTCCCTCCACTTT